Shown below are 9 T cell receptor beta chains from a single sample sequenced in a study of T-cell reconstitution after alpha-beta-depleted transplantation in children. Unique molecular identifiers were incorporated during preparation of the TCRbeta library. TCRdb re-called the PCR reads through MiXCR, storing one row per CDR3 protein. In the table there are about 980,000 distinct CDR3 sequences, 25% to 30% of which are singletons. Sequenced here: PBMCs, mostly from graft donor cells, sampled 360 days after TCRalphabeta/CD19-depleted stem cell transplant. Receptors originate from a boy under two years old who had a stem cell transplant for SCID, so the T cells may come from the graft donor.

The V and J genes are TRBV5-1 and TRBJ2-7; 8 positions agree with TRBD1. With V trimmed by 0 bases and J by 0 bases, 8 bases remained unmatched. The CDR3 loop spans 17 amino acids. Germline V gene data show CDR1 as SGHRS and CDR2 as YFSETQ. Here the CDR3 reads CASSLVQGGLSSYEQYF. The DNA for the CDR3 is TGCGCCAGCAGCTTGGTACAGGGGGGCCTCAGCTCCTACGAGCAGTACTTC.

This clonotype was observed at least ten times. The chain has TRBV5-1 and TRBJ2-1, with 12 bases aligning to TRBD2. This CDR3 is built from 16 residues. V lost 4 bases, J lost 4 bases, and 6 bases stayed unmatched. Germline CDR1 and CDR2: SGHRS and YFSETQ. CDR3 residues: CASSPRTSGVYNEQFF. In nucleotides, the CDR3 is TGCGCCAGCAGCCCTCGGACTAGCGGGGTATACAATGAGCAGTTCTTC.

The chain combines TRBV12-3 or TRBV12-4 with TRBJ2-7, with D perhaps being TRBD1 or TRBD2 (7 bases each). The V end lost 7 bases, the J end lost 4 bases, and 23 bases lay between the germline ends. The CDR3 covers 16 residues. The CDR3 DNA reads as TGTGCCAGCACCCCCCGAGGGAGGGGGCAGTGGTACGAGCAGTACTTC. Its translation: CASTPRGRGQWYEQYF.

This clonotype was counted only a few times. V gene TRBV13 combines with J gene TRBJ2-1; 9 bases align to TRBD2. From germline, CDR1 is PRHDT and CDR2 FYEKMQ (reference sequence). The CDR3 has 15 residues. V gave up 1 base and J gave up 8 bases; unmatched junction bases: 6. CDR3 coding DNA: TGTGCCAGCAGCTTAGTTGGCGGGGGGGAGGATGAGCAGTTCTTC. Translation: CASSLVGGGEDEQFF.

V and J are TRBV28 and TRBJ2-7, with D possibly being TRBD1 (5 bases). The ends were cut back, 1 base at V and 7 bases at J, with 14 bases in the middle. This CDR3 is 14 amino acids long. The germline V gene has CDR1 MDHEN and CDR2 SYDVKM. The CDR3: CASSLLRGSGEQYF. The CDR3 nucleotides are TGTGCCAGCAGTTTATTAAGGGGCTCAGGGGAGCAGTACTTC. Variable domain in full (rest from reference TRBV28 and TRBJ2-7): DVKVTQSSRYLVKRTGEKVFLECVQDMDHENMFWYRQDPGLGLRLIYFSYDVKMKEKGDIPEGYSVSREKKERFSLILESASTNQTSMYLCASSLLRGSGEQYFGPGTRLTVT.

V is TRBV20-1 and J is TRBJ2-1; TRBD1 might be the D (6 bases). Germline V gene data show CDR1 as DFQATT and CDR2 as SNEGSKA (reference sequence). V was trimmed by 4 bases and J by 0 bases, leaving 19 bases between them. This CDR3 has 17 amino acids. The CDR3 loop is CSAIRRQDWSSYNEQFF. CDR3 nucleotides: TGCAGTGCTATAAGACGACAGGACTGGAGCTCCTACAATGAGCAGTTCTTC.

The rearrangement uses TRBV20-1 and TRBJ2-5; TRBD1 matches at 7 bases. Germline V gene lookup returns CDR1 DFQATT and CDR2 SNEGSKA (reference sequence). Trimming cost V 1 base and J 5 bases; bases outside gene matches: 1. CDR3 size: 12 residues. The CDR3 region has the DNA TGCAGTGCTAGAGCACAGGGGGAGACCCAGTACTTC. Residues: CSARAQGETQYF.

This clonotype was seen more than once but under ten times. J is TRBJ2-1 and V is TRBV15, with D perhaps matching TRBD2 (6 bases). CDR3 length: 14 residues. Germline V lookup: CDR1 LNHNV, CDR2 YYDKDF (reference sequence). Trimming took off 6 bases at V and 7 bases at J, with 16 bases between the two ends. CDR3 in amino acids: CATRFQRVSNEQFF. The CDR3 region has the DNA TGTGCCACCAGGTTCCAGCGGGTTAGTAATGAGCAGTTCTTC.

The rearrangement joins TRBV5-1 to TRBJ2-5; D gene unclear. Trimming took 0 bases from V and 1 from J, leaving 16 bases between them. The CDR3 totals 17 residues. The germline gives CDR1 SGHRS, CDR2 YFSETQ. The CDR3 region has the DNA TGCGCCAGCAGCTTGGTGAGAGGCGGACGGAGCCAAGAGACCCAGTACTTC. This encodes CASSLVRGGRSQETQYF. Variable domain in full (rest from reference TRBV5-1 and TRBJ2-5): KAGVTQTPRYLIKTRGQQVTLSCSPISGHRSVSWYQQTPGQGLQFLFEYFSETQRNKGNFPGRFSGRQFSNSRSEMNVSTLELGDSALYLCASSLVRGGRSQETQYFGPGTRLLVL.